The rows below give T cell receptor beta chains drawn from one sample of a study of OX40 agonist ivuxolimab in advanced cancers. Profiled with immunoSEQ multiplex PCR; TCRdb holds only in-frame clones, not every one. The sample has nearly 110,000 clones; around 93% are singletons. The material sequenced was CD4+ or CD8+ T cells sorted from blood, taken in a trial of the OX40 agonist ivuxolimab. The receptor source for this set is an adult with an advanced solid tumor such as melanoma, head and neck, liver or kidney cancer. Each CDR3 is given with its conserved first and last residue. The D gene is left open where the match is weak. The size field is filled for only some rows; it gives once, few, many or a size class.

D gene	J gene	clone size	V gene	CDR3 protein	CDR3 DNA
.	TRBJ2-1	.	TRBV11-3	CASSTGGALSEQFF	TGTGCCAGCAGCACAGGAGGGGCTCTAAGTGAGCAGTTCTTC
.	TRBJ1-5	.	TRBV19	CATSDTVYSNQPQHF	TGTGCCACTTCCGATACAGTTTATAGCAATCAGCCCCAGCATTTT
.	TRBJ2-1	.	TRBV30	CAWSVGRDEQFF	TGTGCCTGGAGTGTTGGGCGGGATGAGCAGTTCTTC
.	TRBJ1-5	.	TRBV19	CASSRGRQPQHF	TGTGCCAGTAGTAGGGGGAGACAGCCCCAGCATTTT
.	TRBJ2-7	.	TRBV6-5	CASSYSGGPYEQYF	TGTGCCAGCAGTTACTCAGGGGGTCCCTACGAGCAGTACTTC
.	TRBJ2-1	.	TRBV5-6	CASSPMRGGSGEQFF	TGTGCCAGCAGCCCAATGCGCGGAGGGTCAGGTGAGCAGTTCTTC
.	TRBJ2-3	.	TRBV7-6	CASSSTDTQYF	TGTGCCAGCAGCTCCACAGATACGCAGTATTTT
TRBD1	TRBJ2-7	.	TRBV5-1	CASRTTGDSYEQYF	TGCGCCAGCAGGACGACAGGGGACTCCTACGAGCAGTACTTC
.	TRBJ2-5	once	TRBV15	CATSRAGEETQYF	TGTGCCACCAGCAGAGCGGGGGAGGAGACCCAGTACTTC
TRBD2	TRBJ2-3	.	TRBV7-9	CASSPLAGPVDTQYF	TGTGCCAGCAGCCCACTAGCGGGCCCGGTAGATACGCAGTATTTT
.	TRBJ1-4	.	TRBV28	CASSLEGTNEKLFF	TGTGCCAGCAGTTTAGAAGGAACTAATGAAAAACTGTTTTTT
TRBD2	TRBJ2-2	.	TRBV27	CASRERENTGELFF	TGTGCCAGCAGGGAGCGGGAGAACACCGGGGAGCTGTTTTTT
TRBD2	TRBJ2-7	few	TRBV28	CASSSQAGRYEQYF	TGTGCCAGCAGTTCCCAAGCGGGGCGCTACGAGCAGTACTTC
.	TRBJ2-7	once	TRBV28	CASSLTGASYEQYF	TGTGCCAGCAGTTTAACCGGGGCCAGCTACGAGCAGTACTTC
.	TRBJ1-5	.	TRBV28	CASSPQGQPQHF	TGTGCCAGCAGTCCCCAAGGACAGCCCCAGCATTTT
.	TRBJ2-3	.	TRBV9	CASSVGVGDSGTDTQYF	TGTGCCAGCAGCGTGGGGGTGGGGGACTCCGGCACAGATACGCAGTATTTT
TRBD2	TRBJ2-1	once	TRBV11-3	CASSPRTSGYNEQFF	TGTGCCAGCAGCCCACGGACTAGCGGATACAATGAGCAGTTCTTC